This T cell receptor (beta chain) was obtained from a study of T-cell memory formation after mild COVID-19. Study-level background: For the most part, TCR clusters were specific to one donor.

Germline trimming cut 1 base from V and 5 bases from J; bases unmatched to any gene: 15. Germline V CDR1 and CDR2: KGHDR, SFDVKD. The CDR3 is made up of 19 amino acids. Study-level points and caveats: Researchers found some responding clones in pre-infection memory, a sign that cross-reactive memory joined.

Using constant-segment primers, 5'RACE produced TCR alpha and TCR beta cDNA libraries carrying sample barcodes and UMIs. TCRdb re-called the 5' RACE reads through MiXCR, storing one row per CDR3 protein. The sample lists roughly 480,000 distinct CDR3 sequences, 20% to 30% occurring once. This clonotype was seen a few times. The target antigen is unknown. The chain joins TRBV24-1 to TRBJ2-1; 8 bases are shared with TRBD2. Sequenced input: PBMCs or a T cell subset sorted from them (not recorded which). The clonotype was recovered from an adult woman who had mild COVID-19 (a few samples of this study predate the infection). Cell type and time point are not known. The CDR3 nucleotides are TGTGCCACCAGTGATTTCTCGGGCCCAGCGGGAGAACCGGACAATGAGCAGTTCTTC. This codes for CATSDFSGPAGEPDNEQFF.